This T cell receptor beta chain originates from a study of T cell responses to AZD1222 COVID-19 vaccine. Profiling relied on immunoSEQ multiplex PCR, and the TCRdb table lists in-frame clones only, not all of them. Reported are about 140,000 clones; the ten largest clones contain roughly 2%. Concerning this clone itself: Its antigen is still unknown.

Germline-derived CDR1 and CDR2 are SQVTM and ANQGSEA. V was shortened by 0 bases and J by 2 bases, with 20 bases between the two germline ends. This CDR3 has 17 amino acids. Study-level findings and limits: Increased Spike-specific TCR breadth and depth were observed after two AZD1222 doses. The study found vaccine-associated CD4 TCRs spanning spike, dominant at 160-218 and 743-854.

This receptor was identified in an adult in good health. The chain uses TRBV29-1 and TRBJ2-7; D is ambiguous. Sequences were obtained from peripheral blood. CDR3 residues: CSVEDISPIDWTYEQYF. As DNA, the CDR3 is TGCAGCGTTGAAGACATATCCCCGATTGACTGGACCTACGAGCAGTACTTC.